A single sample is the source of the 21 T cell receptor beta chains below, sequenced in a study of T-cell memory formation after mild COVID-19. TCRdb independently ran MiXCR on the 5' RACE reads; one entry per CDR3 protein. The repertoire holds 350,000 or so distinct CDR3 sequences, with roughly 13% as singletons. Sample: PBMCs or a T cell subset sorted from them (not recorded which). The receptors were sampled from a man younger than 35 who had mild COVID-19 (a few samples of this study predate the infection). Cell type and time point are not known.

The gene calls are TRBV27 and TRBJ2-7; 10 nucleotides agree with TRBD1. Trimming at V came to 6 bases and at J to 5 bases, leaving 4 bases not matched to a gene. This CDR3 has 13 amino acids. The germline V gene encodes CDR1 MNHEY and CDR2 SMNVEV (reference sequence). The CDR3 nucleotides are TGTGCCAGCAGACGGACAGGGGGTAACGAGCAGTACTTC. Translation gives CASRRTGGNEQYF.

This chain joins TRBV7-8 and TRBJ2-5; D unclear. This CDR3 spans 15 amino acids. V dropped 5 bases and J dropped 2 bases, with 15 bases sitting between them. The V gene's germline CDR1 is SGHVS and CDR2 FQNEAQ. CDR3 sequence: CASSPRVVPQETQYF. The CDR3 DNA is TGTGCCAGCAGCCCAAGAGTGGTCCCTCAAGAGACCCAGTACTTC.

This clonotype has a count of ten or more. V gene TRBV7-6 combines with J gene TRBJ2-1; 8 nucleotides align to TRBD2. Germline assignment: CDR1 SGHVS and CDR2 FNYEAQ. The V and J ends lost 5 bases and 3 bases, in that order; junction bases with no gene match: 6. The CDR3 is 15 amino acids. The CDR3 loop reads CASSPTGGNYNEQFF. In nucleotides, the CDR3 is TGTGCCAGCAGCCCCACGGGGGGGAACTACAATGAGCAGTTCTTC. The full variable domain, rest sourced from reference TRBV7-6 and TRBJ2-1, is GAGVSQSPRYKVTKRGQDVALRCDPISGHVSLYWYRQALGQGPEFLTYFNYEAQQDKSGLPNDRFSAERPEGSISTLTIQRTEQRDSAMYRCASSPTGGNYNEQFFGPGTRLTVL.

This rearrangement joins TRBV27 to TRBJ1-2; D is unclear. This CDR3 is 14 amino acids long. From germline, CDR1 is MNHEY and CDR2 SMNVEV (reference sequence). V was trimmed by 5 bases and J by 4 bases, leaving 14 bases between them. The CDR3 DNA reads TGTGCCAGCAGTCCGTCTCCACGGGGCTATGGCTACACCTTC. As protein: CASSPSPRGYGYTF.

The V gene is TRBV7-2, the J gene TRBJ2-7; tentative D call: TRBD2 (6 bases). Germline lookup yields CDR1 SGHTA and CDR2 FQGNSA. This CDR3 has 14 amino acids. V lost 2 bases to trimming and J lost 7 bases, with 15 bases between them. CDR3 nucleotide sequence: TGTGCCAGCAGCTTACACCCAGCAGGGAGGGAGCAGTACGTC. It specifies CASSLHPAGREQYV.

CDR3 loop: CASSPGWQGGEKLFF. The CDR3 DNA reads TGCGCCAGCAGCCCCGGGTGGCAGGGTGGCGAAAAACTGTTTTTT. The J gene is TRBJ1-4, the V gene TRBV4-3, with TRBD1 as a possible D gene (5 bases). Germline V gives CDR1 LGHNA, CDR2 YSLEER. The ends were cut back, 4 bases at V and 8 bases at J, with 17 bases in the middle. The CDR3 runs 15 residues.

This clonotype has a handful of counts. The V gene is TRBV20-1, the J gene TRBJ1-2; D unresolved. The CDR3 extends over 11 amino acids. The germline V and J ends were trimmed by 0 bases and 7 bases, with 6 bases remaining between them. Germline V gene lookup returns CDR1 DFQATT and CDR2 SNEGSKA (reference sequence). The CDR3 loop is CSARDGLGYTF. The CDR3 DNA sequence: TGCAGTGCTAGAGATGGCCTTGGCTACACCTTC.

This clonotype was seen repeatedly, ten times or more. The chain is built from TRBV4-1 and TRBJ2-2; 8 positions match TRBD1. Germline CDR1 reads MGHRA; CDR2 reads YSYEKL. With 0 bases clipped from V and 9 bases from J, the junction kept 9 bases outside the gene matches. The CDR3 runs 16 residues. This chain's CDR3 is CASSQDLAGGKRELFF. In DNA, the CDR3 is TGCGCCAGCAGCCAAGACCTCGCAGGGGGCAAAAGGGAGCTGTTTTTT.

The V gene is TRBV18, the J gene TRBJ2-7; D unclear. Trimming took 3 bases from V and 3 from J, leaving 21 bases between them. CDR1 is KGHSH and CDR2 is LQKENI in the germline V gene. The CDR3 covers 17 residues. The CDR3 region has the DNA TGTGCCAGCTCACCGTTTATCTTGACCGAACTCTTCTACGAGCAGTACTTC. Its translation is CASSPFILTELFYEQYF.

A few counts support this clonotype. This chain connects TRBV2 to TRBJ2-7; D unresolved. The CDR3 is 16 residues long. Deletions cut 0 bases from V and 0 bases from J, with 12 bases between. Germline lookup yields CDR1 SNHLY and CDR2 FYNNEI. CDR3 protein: CASSEAWWQYSYEQYF. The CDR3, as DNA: TGTGCCAGCAGTGAAGCGTGGTGGCAGTACTCCTACGAGCAGTACTTC. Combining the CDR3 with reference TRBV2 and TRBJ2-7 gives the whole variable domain EPEVTQTPSHQVTQMGQEVILRCVPISNHLYFYWYRQILGQKVEFLVSFYNNEISEKSEIFDDQFSVERPDGSNFTLKIRSTKLEDSAMYFCASSEAWWQYSYEQYFGPGTRLTVT.

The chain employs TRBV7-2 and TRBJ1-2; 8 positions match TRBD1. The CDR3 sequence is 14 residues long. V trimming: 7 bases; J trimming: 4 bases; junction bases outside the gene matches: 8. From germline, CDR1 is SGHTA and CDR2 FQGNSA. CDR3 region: CASTGQGGPYGYTF. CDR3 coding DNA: TGTGCCAGCACCGGACAGGGTGGGCCCTATGGCTACACCTTC. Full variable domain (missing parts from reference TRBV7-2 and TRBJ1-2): GAGVSQSPSNKVTEKGKDVELRCDPISGHTALYWYRQSLGQGLEFLIYFQGNSAPDKSGLPSDRFSAERTGGSVSTLTIQRTQQEDSAVYLCASTGQGGPYGYTFGSGTRLTVV.

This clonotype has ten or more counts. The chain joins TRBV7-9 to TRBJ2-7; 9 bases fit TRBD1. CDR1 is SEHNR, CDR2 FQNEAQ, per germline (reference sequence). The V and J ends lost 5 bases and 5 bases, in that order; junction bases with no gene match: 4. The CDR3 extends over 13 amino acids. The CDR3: CASSGRDRDEQYV. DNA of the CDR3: TGTGCCAGCAGCGGCCGGGACAGGGACGAGCAGTACGTC.

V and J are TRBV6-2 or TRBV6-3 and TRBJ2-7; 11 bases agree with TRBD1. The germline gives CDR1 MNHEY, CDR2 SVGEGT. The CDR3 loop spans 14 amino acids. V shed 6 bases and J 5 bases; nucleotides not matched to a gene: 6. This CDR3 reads CASSRTGGYNEQYV. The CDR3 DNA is TGTGCCAGCAGCAGGACAGGGGGCTACAACGAGCAGTACGTC.

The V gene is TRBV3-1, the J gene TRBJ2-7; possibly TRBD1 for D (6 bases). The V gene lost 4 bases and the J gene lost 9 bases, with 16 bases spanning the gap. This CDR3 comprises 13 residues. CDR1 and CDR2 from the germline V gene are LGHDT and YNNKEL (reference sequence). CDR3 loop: CASSLGVKGGQYV. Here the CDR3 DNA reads TGTGCCAGCAGCCTGGGAGTGAAAGGGGGGCAGTACGTC.

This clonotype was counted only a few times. CDR3 DNA: TGTGCCAGCAGCCAAGGGTGGGGGGGCTATGGCTACACCTTC. Residues: CASSQGWGGYGYTF. This chain uses TRBV4-2 with TRBJ1-2; TRBD1 might be the D (5 bases). The germline V gene encodes CDR1 LGHNA and CDR2 YNFKEQ. This CDR3 comprises 14 residues. V was pared by 1 base and J by 4 bases, with 10 bases between.

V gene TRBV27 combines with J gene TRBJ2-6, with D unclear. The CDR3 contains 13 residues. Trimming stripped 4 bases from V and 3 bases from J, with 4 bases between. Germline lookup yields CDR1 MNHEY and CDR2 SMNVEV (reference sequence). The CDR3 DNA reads TGTGCCAGCAGTTACGGTGGGGCCAACGTCCTGACTTTC. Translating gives CASSYGGANVLTF.

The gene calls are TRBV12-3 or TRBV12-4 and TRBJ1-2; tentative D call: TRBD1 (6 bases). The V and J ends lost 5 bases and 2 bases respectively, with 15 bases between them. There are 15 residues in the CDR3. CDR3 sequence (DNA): TGTGCCAGCAGTCCCAGACAGGACTTGAACTATGGCTACACCTTC. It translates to CASSPRQDLNYGYTF.

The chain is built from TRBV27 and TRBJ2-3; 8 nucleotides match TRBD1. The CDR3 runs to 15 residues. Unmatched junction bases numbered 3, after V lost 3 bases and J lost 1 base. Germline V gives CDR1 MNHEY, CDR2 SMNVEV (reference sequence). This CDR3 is CASSLPGQGTDTQYF. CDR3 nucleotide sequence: TGTGCCAGCAGTTTGCCGGGACAGGGCACAGATACGCAGTATTTT.

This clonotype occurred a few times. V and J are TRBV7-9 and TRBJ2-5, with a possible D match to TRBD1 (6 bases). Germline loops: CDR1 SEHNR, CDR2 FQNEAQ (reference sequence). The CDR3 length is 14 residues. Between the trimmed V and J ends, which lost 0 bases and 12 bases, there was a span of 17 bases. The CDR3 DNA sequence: TGTGCCAGCAGCTTAGCGCTAACTGGGGACACGGAGTACTTC. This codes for CASSLALTGDTEYF.

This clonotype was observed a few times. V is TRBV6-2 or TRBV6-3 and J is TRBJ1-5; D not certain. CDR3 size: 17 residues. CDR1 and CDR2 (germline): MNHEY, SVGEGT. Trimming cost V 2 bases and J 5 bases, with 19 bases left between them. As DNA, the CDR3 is TGTGCCAGCAGTTACCCTACCAGACTGGGGAGAGATCAGCCCCAGCATTTT. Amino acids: CASSYPTRLGRDQPQHF.

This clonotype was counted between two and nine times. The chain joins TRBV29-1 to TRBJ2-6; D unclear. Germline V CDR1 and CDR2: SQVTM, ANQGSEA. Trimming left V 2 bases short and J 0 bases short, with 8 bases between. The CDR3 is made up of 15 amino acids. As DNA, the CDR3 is TGCAGCGTTGAATTCTCGGCCTCTGGGGCCAACGTCCTGACTTTC. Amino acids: CSVEFSASGANVLTF.